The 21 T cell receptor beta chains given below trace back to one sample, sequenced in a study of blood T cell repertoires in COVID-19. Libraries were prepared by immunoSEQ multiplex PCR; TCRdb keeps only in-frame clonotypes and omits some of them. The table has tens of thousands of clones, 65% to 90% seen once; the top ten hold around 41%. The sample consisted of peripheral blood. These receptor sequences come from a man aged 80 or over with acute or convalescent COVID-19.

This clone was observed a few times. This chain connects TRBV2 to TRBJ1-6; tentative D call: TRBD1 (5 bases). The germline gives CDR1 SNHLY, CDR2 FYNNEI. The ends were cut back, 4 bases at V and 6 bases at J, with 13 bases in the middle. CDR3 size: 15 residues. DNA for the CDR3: TGTGCCAGCAGTGTAGGACAAGGTAGTAATTCACCCCTCCACTTT. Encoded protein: CASSVGQGSNSPLHF. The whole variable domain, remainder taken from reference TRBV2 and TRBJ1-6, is EPEVTQTPSHQVTQMGQEVILRCVPISNHLYFYWYRQILGQKVEFLVSFYNNEISEKSEIFDDQFSVERPDGSNFTLKIRSTKLEDSAMYFCASSVGQGSNSPLHFGNGTRLTVT.

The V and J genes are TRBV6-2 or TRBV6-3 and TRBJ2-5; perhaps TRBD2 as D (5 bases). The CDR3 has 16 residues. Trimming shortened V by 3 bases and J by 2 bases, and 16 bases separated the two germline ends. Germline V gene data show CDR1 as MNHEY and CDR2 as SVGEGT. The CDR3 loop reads CASSYSRGNLQETQYF. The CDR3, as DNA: TGTGCCAGCAGTTATTCTCGGGGAAACTTACAAGAGACCCAGTACTTC.

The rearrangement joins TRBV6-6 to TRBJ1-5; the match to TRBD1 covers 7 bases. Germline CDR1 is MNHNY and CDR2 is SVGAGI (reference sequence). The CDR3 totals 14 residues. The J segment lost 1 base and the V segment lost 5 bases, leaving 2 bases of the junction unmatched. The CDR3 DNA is TGTGCCAGCAGTGCGGGACAGAGCAATCAGCCCCAGCATTTT. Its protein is CASSAGQSNQPQHF.

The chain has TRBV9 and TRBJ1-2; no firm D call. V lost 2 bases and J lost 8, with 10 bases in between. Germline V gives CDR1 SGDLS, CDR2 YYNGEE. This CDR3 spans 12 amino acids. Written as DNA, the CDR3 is TGTGCCAGCAGCGTCCCGGGTGGGGGCTACACCTTC. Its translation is CASSVPGGGYTF.

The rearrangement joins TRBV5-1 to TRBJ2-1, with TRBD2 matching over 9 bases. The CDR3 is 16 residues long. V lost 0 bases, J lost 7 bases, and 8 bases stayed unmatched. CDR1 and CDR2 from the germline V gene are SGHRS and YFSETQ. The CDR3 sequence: CASSLAKAGGWNEQFF. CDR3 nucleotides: TGCGCCAGCAGCTTGGCCAAAGCGGGAGGATGGAATGAGCAGTTCTTC. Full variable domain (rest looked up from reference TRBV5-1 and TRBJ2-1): KAGVTQTPRYLIKTRGQQVTLSCSPISGHRSVSWYQQTPGQGLQFLFEYFSETQRNKGNFPGRFSGRQFSNSRSEMNVSTLELGDSALYLCASSLAKAGGWNEQFFGPGTRLTVL.

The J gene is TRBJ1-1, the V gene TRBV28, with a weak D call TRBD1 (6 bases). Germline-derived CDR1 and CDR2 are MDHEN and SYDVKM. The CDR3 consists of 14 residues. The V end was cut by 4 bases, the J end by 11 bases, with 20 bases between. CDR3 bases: TGTGCCAGCAGTTCATCGATTACACAGGGATGGGCTTTCTTT. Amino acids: CASSSSITQGWAFF.

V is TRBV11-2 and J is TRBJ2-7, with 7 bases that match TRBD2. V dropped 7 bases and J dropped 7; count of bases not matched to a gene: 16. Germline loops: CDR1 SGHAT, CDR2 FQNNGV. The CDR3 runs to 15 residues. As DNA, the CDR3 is TGTGCCAGCACCCACTCGAGGTGGGAGGGCTGGGAGCAGTACTTC. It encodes CASTHSRWEGWEQYF.

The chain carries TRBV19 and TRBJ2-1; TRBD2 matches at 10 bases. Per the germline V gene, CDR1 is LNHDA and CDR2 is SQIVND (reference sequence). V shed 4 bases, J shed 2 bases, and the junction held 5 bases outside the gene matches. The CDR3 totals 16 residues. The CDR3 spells CASSTLAGGTYNEQFF. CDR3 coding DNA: TGTGCCAGTAGTACCTTAGCGGGAGGAACCTACAATGAGCAGTTCTTC.

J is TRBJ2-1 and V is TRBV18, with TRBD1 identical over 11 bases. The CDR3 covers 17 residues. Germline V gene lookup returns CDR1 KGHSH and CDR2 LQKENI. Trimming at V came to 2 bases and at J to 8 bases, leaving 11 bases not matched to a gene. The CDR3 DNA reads TGTGCCAGCTCACCATCTTCCTCGGGACAGGGGGGGGATGAGCAGTTCTTC. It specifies CASSPSSSGQGGDEQFF.

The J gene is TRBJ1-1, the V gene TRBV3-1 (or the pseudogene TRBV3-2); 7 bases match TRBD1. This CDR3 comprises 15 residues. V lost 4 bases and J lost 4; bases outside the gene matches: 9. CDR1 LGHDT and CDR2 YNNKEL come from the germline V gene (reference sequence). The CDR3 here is CASSPTTGAVTEAFF. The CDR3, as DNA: TGTGCCAGCAGCCCGACCACAGGGGCGGTCACTGAAGCTTTCTTT.

CDR3 loop: CASSLSRTGNTIYF. The CDR3 region has the DNA TGTGCCAGCAGCCTTAGCCGGACTGGAAACACCATATATTTT. The chain has TRBV7-8 and TRBJ1-3; no firm D call. Trimming stripped 5 bases from V and 2 bases from J, with 10 bases between. CDR3 size: 14 residues. CDR1 and CDR2 (germline): SGHVS, FQNEAQ.

The DNA for the CDR3 is TGTGCCAGCAGCTTAGTCGCAGAGCGGGAGGAGACCCAGTACTTC. Its translation: CASSLVAEREETQYF. This chain uses TRBV7-2 with TRBJ2-5, with TRBD2 identical over 8 bases. The CDR3 contains 15 residues. The trim removed 1 base at V and 5 bases at J, leaving 6 bases unmatched. Looked up from germline, CDR1 is SGHTA and CDR2 is FQGNSA.

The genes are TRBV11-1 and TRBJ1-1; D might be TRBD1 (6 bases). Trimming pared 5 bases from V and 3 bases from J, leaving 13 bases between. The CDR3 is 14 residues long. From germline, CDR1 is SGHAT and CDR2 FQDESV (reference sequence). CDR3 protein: CASSAGRGYTEAFF. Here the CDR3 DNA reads TGTGCCAGCAGCGCCGGGAGGGGGTACACTGAAGCTTTCTTT.

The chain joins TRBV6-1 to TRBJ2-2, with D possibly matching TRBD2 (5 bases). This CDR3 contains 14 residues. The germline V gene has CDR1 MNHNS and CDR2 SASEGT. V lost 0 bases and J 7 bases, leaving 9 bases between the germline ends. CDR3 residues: CASSEAPGIGELFF. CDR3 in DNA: TGTGCCAGCAGTGAAGCGCCCGGGATCGGGGAGCTGTTTTTT.

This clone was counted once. The CDR3 is CASATPGEGSTEAFF. The CDR3 DNA is TGTGCCAGCGCCACGCCTGGGGAAGGGAGCACTGAAGCTTTCTTT. The rearrangement uses TRBV28 and TRBJ1-1; unclear D gene. V lost 8 bases and J lost 4, with 20 bases in between. There are 15 residues in the CDR3. Germline CDR1 and CDR2: MDHEN and SYDVKM.

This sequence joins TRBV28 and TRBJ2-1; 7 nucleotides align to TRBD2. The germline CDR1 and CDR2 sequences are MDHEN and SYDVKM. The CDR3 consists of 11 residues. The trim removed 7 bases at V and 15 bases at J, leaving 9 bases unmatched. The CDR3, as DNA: TGTGCCAGCACTTCCTGGACTAGTCTGTTCTTC. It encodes CASTSWTSLFF.

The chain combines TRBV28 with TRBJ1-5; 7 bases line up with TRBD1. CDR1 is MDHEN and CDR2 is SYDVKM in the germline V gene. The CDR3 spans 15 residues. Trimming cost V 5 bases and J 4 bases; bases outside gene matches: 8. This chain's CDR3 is CASSIPGQTNQPQHF. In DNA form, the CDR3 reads TGTGCCAGCAGTATTCCGGGACAGACTAATCAGCCCCAGCATTTT. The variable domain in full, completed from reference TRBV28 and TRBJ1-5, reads DVKVTQSSRYLVKRTGEKVFLECVQDMDHENMFWYRQDPGLGLRLIYFSYDVKMKEKGDIPEGYSVSREKKERFSLILESASTNQTSMYLCASSIPGQTNQPQHFGDGTRLSIL.

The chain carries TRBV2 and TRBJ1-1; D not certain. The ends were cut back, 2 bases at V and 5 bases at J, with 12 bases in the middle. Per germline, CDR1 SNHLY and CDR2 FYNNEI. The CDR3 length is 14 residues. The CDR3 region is CASSEQQRETEAFF. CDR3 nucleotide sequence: TGTGCCAGCAGTGAACAACAGAGGGAGACTGAAGCTTTCTTT. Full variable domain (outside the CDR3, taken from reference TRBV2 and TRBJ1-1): EPEVTQTPSHQVTQMGQEVILRCVPISNHLYFYWYRQILGQKVEFLVSFYNNEISEKSEIFDDQFSVERPDGSNFTLKIRSTKLEDSAMYFCASSEQQRETEAFFGQGTRLTVV.

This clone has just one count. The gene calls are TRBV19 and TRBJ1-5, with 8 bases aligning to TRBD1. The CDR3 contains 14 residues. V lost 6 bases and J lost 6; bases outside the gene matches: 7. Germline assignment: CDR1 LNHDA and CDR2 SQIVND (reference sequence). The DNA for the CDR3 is TGTGCCAGTAGCGGGACAGGAGGGATTCAGCCCCAGCATTTT. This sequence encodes CASSGTGGIQPQHF.

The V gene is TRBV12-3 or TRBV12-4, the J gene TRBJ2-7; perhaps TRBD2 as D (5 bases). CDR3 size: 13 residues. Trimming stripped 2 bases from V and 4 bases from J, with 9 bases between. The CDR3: CASSLRTGYEQYF. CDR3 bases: TGTGCCAGCAGTTTACGGACGGGGTACGAGCAGTACTTC.

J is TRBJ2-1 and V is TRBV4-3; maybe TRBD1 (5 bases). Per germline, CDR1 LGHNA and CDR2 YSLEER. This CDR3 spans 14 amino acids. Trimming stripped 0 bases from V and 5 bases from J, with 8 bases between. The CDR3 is CASSQDLGDNEQFF. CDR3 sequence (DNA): TGCGCCAGCAGCCAAGATTTAGGGGACAATGAGCAGTTCTTC.